The 4 T cell receptor beta chains presented below share a single source sample, sequenced in a study of control samples from healthy donors and cancer patients. The data were produced by immunoSEQ multiplex PCR, yet TCRdb's version contains in-frame clones alone and is incomplete. The repertoire consists of under 200,000 clones, with around 95% occurring once and the leading ten covering roughly 4.3%. The sequenced material came from blood. All receptors come from a woman aged 55-69 years in good health.

The chain links TRBV6-5 to TRBJ1-1; D might be TRBD1 (6 bases). V was trimmed by 2 bases and J by 0 bases, leaving 13 bases between them. This CDR3 has 16 residues. CDR1 is MNHEY and CDR2 is SVGAGI in the germline V gene. The CDR3 loop reads CASSYTTGPVNTEAFF. CDR3 nucleotide sequence: TGTGCCAGCAGTTACACCACAGGGCCTGTGAACACTGAAGCTTTCTTT.

To note about this clone: Other nucleotide sequences from this sample produce the same CDR3. J is TRBJ1-2 and V is TRBV20-1; the D is unclear. The CDR3 sequence is 11 residues long. Looked up from germline, CDR1 is DFQATT and CDR2 is SNEGSKA (reference sequence). V lost 0 bases and J lost 3, with 2 bases in between. The CDR3 spells CSARDDYGYTF. In DNA, the CDR3 is TGCAGTGCTAGAGATGACTATGGCTACACCTTC.

CDR3 nucleotide sequence: TGTGCCAGCTCACCGTCTTTGGTTAGGAACACTGAAGCTTTCTTT. Translated, it gives CASSPSLVRNTEAFF. The J gene is TRBJ1-1, the V gene TRBV18, with D hard to call. Trimming removed 3 bases from V and 1 base from J, with 12 bases in between. The V gene's germline CDR1 is KGHSH and CDR2 LQKENI. The CDR3 contains 15 residues.

The chain joins TRBV15 to TRBJ2-1; a possible D gene is TRBD2 (6 bases). This CDR3 comprises 19 residues. Germline CDR1 reads LNHNV; CDR2 reads YYDKDF (reference sequence). Trimming stripped 0 bases from V and 4 bases from J, with 22 bases between. The CDR3 DNA reads TGTGCCACCAGCAGAGATTGGGAGCACGGGGAGACTAGTTACAATGAGCAGTTCTTC. Protein sequence: CATSRDWEHGETSYNEQFF.